Sequencing of this T cell receptor (beta chain) was carried out in a study of shared clonotypes between healthy human individuals. Study results and limitations: Larger estimated richness was generally recorded for naive subsets relative to memory subsets.

Naive CD8 isolation took CD45RO-negative cells positively selected for CCR7 and excluded terminally differentiated effector memory CD45RA+ cells. Comments on this clone: Its antigen is still unknown.

The length of the CDR3 is 13 residues. The V end lost 5 bases, the J end lost 4 bases, and 11 bases lay between the germline ends. Germline V gene data show CDR1 as SGHTA and CDR2 as FQGNSA. TCRdb's table, derived via immunoSEQ multiplex PCR, lists solely in-frame clones and lacks some. The table includes some 600,000 clones, approximately 96% detected once. This sequence originates from a woman aged 25-40 years in good health. The V and J genes are TRBV7-2 and TRBJ1-2; D is unresolved. Material for sequencing was naive CD8+ T cells sorted from blood. The DNA for the CDR3 is TGTGCCAGCAGCCTCGATCCTAGCTATGGCTACACCTTC. Translation: CASSLDPSYGYTF.